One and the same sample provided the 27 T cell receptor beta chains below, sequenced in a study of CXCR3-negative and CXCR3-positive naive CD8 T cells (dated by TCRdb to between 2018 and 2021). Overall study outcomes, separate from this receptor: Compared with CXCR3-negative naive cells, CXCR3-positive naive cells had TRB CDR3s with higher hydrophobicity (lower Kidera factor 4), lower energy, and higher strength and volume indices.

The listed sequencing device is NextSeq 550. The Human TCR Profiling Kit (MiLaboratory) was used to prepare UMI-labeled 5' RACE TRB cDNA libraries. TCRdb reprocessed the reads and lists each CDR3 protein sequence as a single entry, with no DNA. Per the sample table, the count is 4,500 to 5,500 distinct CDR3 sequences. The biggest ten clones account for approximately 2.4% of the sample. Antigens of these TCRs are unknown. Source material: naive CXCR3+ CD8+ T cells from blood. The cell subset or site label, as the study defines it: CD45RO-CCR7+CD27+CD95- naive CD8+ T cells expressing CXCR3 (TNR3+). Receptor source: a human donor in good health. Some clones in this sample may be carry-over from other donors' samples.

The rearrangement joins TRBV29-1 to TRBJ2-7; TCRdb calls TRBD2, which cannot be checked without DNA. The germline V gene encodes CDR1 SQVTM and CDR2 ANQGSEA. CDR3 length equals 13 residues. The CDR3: CSVEGLAIDEQYF.

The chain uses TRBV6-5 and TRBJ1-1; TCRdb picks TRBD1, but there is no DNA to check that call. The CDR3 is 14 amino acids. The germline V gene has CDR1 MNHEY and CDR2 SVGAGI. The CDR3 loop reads CASISLGGLAEAFF.

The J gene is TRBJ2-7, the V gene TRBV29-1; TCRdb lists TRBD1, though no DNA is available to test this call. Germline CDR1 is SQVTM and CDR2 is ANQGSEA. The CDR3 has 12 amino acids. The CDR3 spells CSVELGGYEQYF.

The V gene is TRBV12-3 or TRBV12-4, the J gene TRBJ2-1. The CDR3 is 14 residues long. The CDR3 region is CASSLGSLYNEQFF.

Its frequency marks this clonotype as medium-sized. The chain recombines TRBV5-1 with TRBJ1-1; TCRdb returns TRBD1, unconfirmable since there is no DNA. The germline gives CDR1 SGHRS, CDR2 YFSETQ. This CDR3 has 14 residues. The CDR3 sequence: CASSPWDGNTEAFF.

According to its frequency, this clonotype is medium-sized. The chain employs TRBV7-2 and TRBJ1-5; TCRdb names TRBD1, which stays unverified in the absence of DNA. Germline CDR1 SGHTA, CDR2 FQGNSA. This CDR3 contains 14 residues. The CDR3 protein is CASSLSGGREAQHF.

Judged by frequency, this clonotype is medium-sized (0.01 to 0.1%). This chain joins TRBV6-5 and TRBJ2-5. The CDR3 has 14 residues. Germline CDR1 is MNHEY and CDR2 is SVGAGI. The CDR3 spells CASSYFAGAETQYF.

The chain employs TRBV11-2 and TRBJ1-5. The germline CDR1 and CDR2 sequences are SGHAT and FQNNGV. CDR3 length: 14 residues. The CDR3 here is CASSLDGWDQPQHF. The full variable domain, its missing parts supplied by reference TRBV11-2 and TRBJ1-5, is EAGVAQSPRYKIIEKRQSVAFWCNPISGHATLYWYQQILGQGPKLLIQFQNNGVVDDSQLPKDRFSAERLKGVDSTLKIQPAKLEDSAVYLCASSLDGWDQPQHFGDGTRLSIL.

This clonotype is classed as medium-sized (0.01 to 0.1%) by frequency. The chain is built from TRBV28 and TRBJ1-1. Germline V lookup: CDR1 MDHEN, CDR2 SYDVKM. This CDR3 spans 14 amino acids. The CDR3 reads CASSLAGMNTEAFF. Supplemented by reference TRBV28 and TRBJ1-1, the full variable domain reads DVKVTQSSRYLVKRTGEKVFLECVQDMDHENMFWYRQDPGLGLRLIYFSYDVKMKEKGDIPEGYSVSREKKERFSLILESASTNQTSMYLCASSLAGMNTEAFFGQGTRLTVV.

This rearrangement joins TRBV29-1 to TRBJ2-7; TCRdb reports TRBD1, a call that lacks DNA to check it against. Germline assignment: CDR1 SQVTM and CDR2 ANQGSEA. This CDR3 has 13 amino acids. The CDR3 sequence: CSVETGEAYEQYF.

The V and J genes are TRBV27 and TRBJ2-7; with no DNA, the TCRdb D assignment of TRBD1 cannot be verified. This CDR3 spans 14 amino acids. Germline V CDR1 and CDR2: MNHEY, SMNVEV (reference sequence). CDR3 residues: CASSLIGGTYEQYF.

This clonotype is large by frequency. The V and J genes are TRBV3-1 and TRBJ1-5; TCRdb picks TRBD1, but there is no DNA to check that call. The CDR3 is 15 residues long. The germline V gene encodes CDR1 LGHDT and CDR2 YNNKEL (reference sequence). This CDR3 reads CASSQGIGGDQPQHF.

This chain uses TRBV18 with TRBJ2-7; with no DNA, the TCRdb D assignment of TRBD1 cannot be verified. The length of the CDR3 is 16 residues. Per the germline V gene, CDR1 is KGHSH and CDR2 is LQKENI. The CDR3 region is CASSPSPGQSSYEQYF.

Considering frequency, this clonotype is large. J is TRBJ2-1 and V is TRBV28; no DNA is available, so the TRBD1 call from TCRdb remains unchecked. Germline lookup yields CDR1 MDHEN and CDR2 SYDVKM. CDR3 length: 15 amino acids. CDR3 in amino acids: CASSPQGLQYNEQFF.

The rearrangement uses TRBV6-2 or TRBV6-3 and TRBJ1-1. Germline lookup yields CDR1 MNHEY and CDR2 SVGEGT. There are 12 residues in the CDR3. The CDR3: CASGPRGTEAFF.

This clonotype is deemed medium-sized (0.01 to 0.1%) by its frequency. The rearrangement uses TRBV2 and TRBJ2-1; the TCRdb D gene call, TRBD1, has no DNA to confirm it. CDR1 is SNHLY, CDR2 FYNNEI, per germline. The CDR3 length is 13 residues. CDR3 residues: CASRATGRNEQFF.

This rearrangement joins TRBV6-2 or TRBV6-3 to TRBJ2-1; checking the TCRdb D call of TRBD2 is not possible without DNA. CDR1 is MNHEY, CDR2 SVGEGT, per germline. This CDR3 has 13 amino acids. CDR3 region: CASSVGLLNEQFF.

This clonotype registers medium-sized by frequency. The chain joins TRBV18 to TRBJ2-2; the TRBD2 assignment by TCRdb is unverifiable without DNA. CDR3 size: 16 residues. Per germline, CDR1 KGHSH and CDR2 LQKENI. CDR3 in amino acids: CASSPRLLADTGELFF.

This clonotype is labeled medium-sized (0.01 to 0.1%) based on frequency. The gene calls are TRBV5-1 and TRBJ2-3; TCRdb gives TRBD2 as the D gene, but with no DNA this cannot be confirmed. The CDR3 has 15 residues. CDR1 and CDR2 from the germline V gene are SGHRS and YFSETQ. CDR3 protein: CASSSTSGRQDTQYF. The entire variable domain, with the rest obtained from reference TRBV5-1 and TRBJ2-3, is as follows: KAGVTQTPRYLIKTRGQQVTLSCSPISGHRSVSWYQQTPGQGLQFLFEYFSETQRNKGNFPGRFSGRQFSNSRSEMNVSTLELGDSALYLCASSSTSGRQDTQYFGPGTRLTVL.

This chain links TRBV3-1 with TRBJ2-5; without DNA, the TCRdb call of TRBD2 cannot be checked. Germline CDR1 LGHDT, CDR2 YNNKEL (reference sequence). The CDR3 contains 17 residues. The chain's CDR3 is CASSPLGLAGAQETQYF.

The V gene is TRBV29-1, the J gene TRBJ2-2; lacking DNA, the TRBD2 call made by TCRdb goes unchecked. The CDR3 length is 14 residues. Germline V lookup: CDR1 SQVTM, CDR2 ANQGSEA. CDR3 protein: CSARDYGVTGELFF.

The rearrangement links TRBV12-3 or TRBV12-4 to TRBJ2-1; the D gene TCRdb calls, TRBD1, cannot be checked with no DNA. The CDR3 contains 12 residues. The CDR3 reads CASSLGGNEQFF.

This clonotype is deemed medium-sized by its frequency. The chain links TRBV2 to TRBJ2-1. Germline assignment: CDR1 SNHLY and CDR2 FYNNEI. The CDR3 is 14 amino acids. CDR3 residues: CASSEFPVGNEQFF.

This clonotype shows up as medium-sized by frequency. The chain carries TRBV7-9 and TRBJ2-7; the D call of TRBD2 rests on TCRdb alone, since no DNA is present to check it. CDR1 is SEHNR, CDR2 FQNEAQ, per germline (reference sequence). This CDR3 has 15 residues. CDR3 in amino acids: CASSPPDRITYEQYF.

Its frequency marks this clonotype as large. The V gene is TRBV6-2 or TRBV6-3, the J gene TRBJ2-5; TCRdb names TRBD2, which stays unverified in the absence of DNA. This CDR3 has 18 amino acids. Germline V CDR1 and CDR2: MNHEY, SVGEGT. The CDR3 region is CASSYSTGTSDPQETQYF.

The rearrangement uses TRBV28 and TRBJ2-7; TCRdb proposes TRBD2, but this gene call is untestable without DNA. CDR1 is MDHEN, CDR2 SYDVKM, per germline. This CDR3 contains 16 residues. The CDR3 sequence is CASSLGYLAGGHEQYF.

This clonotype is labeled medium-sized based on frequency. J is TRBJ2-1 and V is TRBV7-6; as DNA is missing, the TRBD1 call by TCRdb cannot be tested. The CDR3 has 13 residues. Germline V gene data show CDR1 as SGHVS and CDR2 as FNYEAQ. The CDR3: CASSLHRDNEQFF.